This is a list of T cell receptor beta chains from one sample in a study of blood T cell repertoires in COVID-19. Repertoires were generated with immunoSEQ multiplex PCR, while TCRdb's copy carries only in-frame clones and drops some. The sample holds a few hundred thousand clones, more than 75% seen once. The sequenced sample consisted of PBMCs or T cells enriched from blood (not recorded which). These receptors all stem from a woman aged 25 to 39 who had recovered from COVID-19. Each CDR3 is given with its conserved first and last residue. Each record gives: J gene, V gene, D gene, clone size, CDR3 protein, CDR3 DNA. A D gene is named only where the DNA matches it firmly. Only some rows state a clone size, as once, few, many or a class for expanded clones.

>TRBJ2-2|TRBV7-9|TRBD2|NA
CASSPQGAGVFTGELFF
TGTGCCAGCAGCCCCCAGGGAGCGGGAGTGTTCACCGGGGAGCTGTTTTTT
>TRBJ1-2|TRBV10-3|NA|NA
CAIRGDINYGYTF
TGTGCCATCAGGGGGGACATTAACTATGGCTACACCTTC
>TRBJ2-3|TRBV6-6|TRBD2|NA
CASSYSNLAATQYF
TGTGCCAGCAGTTACTCGAACCTAGCGGCCACGCAGTATTTT
>TRBJ2-5|TRBV5-1|NA|NA
CASSLLEVQETQYF
TGCGCCAGCAGCTTGTTAGAAGTCCAAGAGACCCAGTACTTC
>TRBJ1-5|TRBV19|NA|NA
CASSIAGVKVGQPQHF
TGTGCCAGTAGTATAGCGGGGGTAAAGGTTGGTCAGCCCCAGCATTTT
>TRBJ1-2|TRBV6-5|TRBD1|NA
CASSTYRGYGYTF
TGTGCCAGCAGTACCTACAGGGGTTATGGCTACACCTTC
>TRBJ1-5|TRBV19|NA|once
CASSIRAGKTFNSNQPQHF
TGTGCCAGTAGTATCCGGGCAGGGAAGACCTTTAATAGCAATCAGCCCCAGCATTTT
>TRBJ2-7|TRBV9|TRBD1|NA
CASSPSRGLEQYF
TGTGCCAGCAGCCCCAGCAGGGGGCTCGAGCAGTACTTC
>TRBJ2-1|TRBV30|TRBD2|few
CAWTGLAGPSYNEQFF
TGTGCCTGGACTGGACTAGCGGGTCCCTCCTACAATGAGCAGTTCTTC
>TRBJ2-7|TRBV2|TRBD1|NA
CASSFPGQGVYEQYF
TGTGCCAGCAGTTTCCCGGGACAGGGGGTGTATGAGCAGTACTTC
>TRBJ2-7|TRBV7-3|TRBD1|NA
CASSSGQNYEQYF
TGTGCCAGCAGCTCGGGACAGAACTACGAGCAGTACTTC
>TRBJ2-4|TRBV27|NA|NA
CASSYLGPGEGNIQYF
TGTGCCAGCAGTTATCTGGGGCCTGGTGAAGGAAACATTCAGTACTTC
>TRBJ1-2|TRBV3-1/TRBV3-2|NA|NA
CASSQVTRGGYTF
TGTGCCAGCAGCCAAGTCACCAGGGGAGGCTACACCTTC
>TRBJ2-1|TRBV21-1|NA|NA
CASSKVTSGVDNEQFF
TGTGCCAGCAGCAAAGTCACTAGCGGGGTTGACAATGAGCAGTTCTTC
>TRBJ1-1|TRBV28|NA|NA
CASSLRGAYTEAFF
TGTGCCAGCAGTTTGCGGGGGGCCTACACTGAAGCTTTCTTT
>TRBJ2-7|TRBV5-4|TRBD2|few
CASSLAGGSVYEQYF
TGTGCCAGCAGCTTGGCCGGCGGGAGTGTATACGAGCAGTACTTC
>TRBJ2-3|TRBV4-1|TRBD2|NA
CASSQVTSGAGGADTQYF
TGCGCCAGCAGCCAAGTCACTAGCGGGGCCGGGGGGGCAGATACGCAGTATTTT
>TRBJ1-1|TRBV11-2|NA|NA
CASSLDYRTLNTEAFF
TGTGCCAGCAGCTTAGACTATAGGACACTGAACACTGAAGCTTTCTTT
>TRBJ2-1|TRBV10-2|TRBD2|few
CASWSGRALSYNEQFF
TGCGCCAGCTGGAGCGGGAGGGCCCTCTCCTACAATGAGCAGTTCTTC
>TRBJ1-2|TRBV5-1|NA|NA
CASSLVRPDGYTF
TGCGCCAGCAGCTTGGTGAGGCCAGATGGCTACACCTTC
>TRBJ1-3|TRBV12-3/TRBV12-4|NA|NA
CASSSNGDTIYF
TGTGCCAGCAGTTCGAACGGGGACACCATATATTTT
>TRBJ2-1|TRBV29-1|TRBD2|NA
CSVEGASGGSSYNEQFF
TGCAGCGTTGAAGGGGCTAGCGGGGGGAGCTCCTACAATGAGCAGTTCTTC
>TRBJ2-3|TRBV5-1|NA|NA
CASSLLERGTDTQYF
TGCGCCAGCAGCTTATTAGAGAGAGGCACAGATACGCAGTATTTT
>TRBJ1-3|TRBV27|TRBD1|once
CASSPGQGYGNTIYF
TGTGCCAGCAGCCCTGGACAGGGGTATGGAAACACCATATATTTT
>TRBJ2-7|TRBV2|TRBD1|NA
CASSEETGGFEQYF
TGTGCCAGCAGTGAGGAGACAGGGGGGTTCGAGCAGTACTTC
>TRBJ2-1|TRBV29-1|TRBD2|NA
CSVKRGRTNEQFF
TGCAGCGTAAAGCGGGGGAGGACCAATGAGCAGTTCTTC
>TRBJ2-1|TRBV25-1|NA|NA
CASSLAAGGSYNEQFF
TGTGCCAGCAGTCTTGCCGCGGGTGGGTCCTACAATGAGCAGTTCTTC
>TRBJ2-1|TRBV10-3|TRBD2|NA
CASSRGTSGGDNEQFF
TGTGCCTCTAGTAGGGGGACTAGCGGGGGAGACAATGAGCAGTTCTTC
>TRBJ1-5|TRBV12-5|NA|NA
CASGLSPGHPNQPQHF
TGTGCTAGTGGTTTGTCTCCGGGACACCCAAATCAGCCCCAGCATTTT
>TRBJ2-7|TRBV29-1|TRBD1|NA
CSVGKWGQGKEQYF
TGCAGCGTTGGGAAATGGGGACAGGGCAAAGAGCAGTACTTC
>TRBJ1-5|TRBV5-6|TRBD1|NA
CASSPDRGLDQPQHF
TGTGCCAGCAGCCCGGACAGGGGACTAGATCAGCCCCAGCATTTT
>TRBJ2-1|TRBV5-1|TRBD2|NA
CASSFGTNYNEQFF
TGCGCCAGCAGCTTTGGGACTAACTACAATGAGCAGTTCTTC
>TRBJ2-3|TRBV7-2|NA|once
CASSQSTDTQYF
TGTGCCAGCAGCCAGAGCACAGATACGCAGTATTTT
>TRBJ2-1|TRBV24-1|TRBD2|NA
CATASGGPYNEQFF
TGTGCCACAGCTAGCGGGGGGCCCTACAATGAGCAGTTCTTC
>TRBJ1-6|TRBV14|NA|once
CASSQEAADSPLHF
TGTGCCAGCAGCCAAGAGGCGGCCGATTCACCCCTCCACTTT
>TRBJ1-2|TRBV4-1|NA|few
CASSPGEGPNYGYTF
TGCGCCAGCAGCCCTGGGGAGGGGCCTAACTATGGCTACACCTTC
>TRBJ1-6|TRBV9|NA|NA
CASSVAAGSPNSPLHF
TGTGCCAGCAGCGTAGCTGCAGGGTCCCCTAATTCACCCCTCCACTTT
>TRBJ1-4|TRBV10-3|TRBD1|NA
CAISDSTGSNEKLFF
TGTGCCATCAGTGACTCGACAGGGTCTAATGAAAAACTGTTTTTT
>TRBJ1-6|TRBV30|NA|once
CAWSLFTELYNSPLHF
TGTGCCTGGAGCCTATTTACAGAACTCTATAATTCACCCCTCCACTTT
>TRBJ2-7|TRBV7-9|NA|once
CASSLDNEQYF
TGTGCCAGCAGCTTAGACAACGAGCAGTACTTC
>TRBJ1-2|TRBV19|NA|NA
CASSIGGQNGYTF
TGTGCCAGTAGTATAGGCGGACAGAATGGCTACACCTTC
>TRBJ1-2|TRBV30|NA|NA
CAWRWSSNYGYTF
TGTGCCTGGAGGTGGAGCTCTAACTATGGCTACACCTTC
>TRBJ1-1|TRBV13|NA|NA
CASSLMRENTEAFF
TGTGCCAGCAGCTTAATGAGGGAGAACACTGAAGCTTTCTTT
>TRBJ1-1|TRBV2|TRBD1|once
CASSGAGGPNFSAEAFF
TGTGCCAGCAGTGGGGCAGGGGGCCCTAACTTTAGCGCTGAAGCTTTCTTT
>TRBJ1-3|TRBV3-1/TRBV3-2|TRBD1|few
CASSLIRGWGNTIYF
TGTGCCAGCAGCCTTATCAGGGGGTGGGGAAACACCATATATTTT
>TRBJ2-3|TRBV11-3|NA|once
CASSFSGNTDTQYF
TGTGCCAGCAGCTTTAGTGGTAACACAGATACGCAGTATTTT
>TRBJ2-1|TRBV27|NA|NA
CASNPGGTVSYNEQFF
TGTGCCAGCAACCCAGGGGGGACAGTCTCCTACAATGAGCAGTTCTTC
>TRBJ2-7|TRBV11-2|TRBD2|NA
CASSLLGLADQSSYEQYF
TGTGCCAGCAGCTTATTGGGACTAGCGGATCAAAGCTCCTACGAGCAGTACTTC
>TRBJ2-7|TRBV14|NA|NA
CASSPNRGAPYEQYF
TGTGCCAGCAGCCCCAACCGCGGGGCCCCGTACGAGCAGTACTTC